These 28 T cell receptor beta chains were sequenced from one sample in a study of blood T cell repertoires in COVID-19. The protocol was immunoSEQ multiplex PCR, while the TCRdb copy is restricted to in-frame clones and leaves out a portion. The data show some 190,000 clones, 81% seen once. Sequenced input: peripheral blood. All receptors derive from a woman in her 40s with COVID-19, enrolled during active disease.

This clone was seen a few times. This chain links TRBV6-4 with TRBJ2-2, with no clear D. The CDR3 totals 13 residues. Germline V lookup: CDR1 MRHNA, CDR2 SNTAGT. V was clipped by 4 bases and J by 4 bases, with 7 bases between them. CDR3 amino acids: CASSGGTTGELFF. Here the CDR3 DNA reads TGTGCCAGCAGTGGAGGTACCACCGGGGAGCTGTTTTTT.

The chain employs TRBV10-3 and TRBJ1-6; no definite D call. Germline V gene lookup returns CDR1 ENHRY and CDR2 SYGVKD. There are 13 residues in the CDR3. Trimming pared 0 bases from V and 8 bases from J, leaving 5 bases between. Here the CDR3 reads CAISESEDSPLHF. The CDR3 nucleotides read TGTGCCATCAGTGAGTCAGAGGATTCACCCCTCCACTTT.

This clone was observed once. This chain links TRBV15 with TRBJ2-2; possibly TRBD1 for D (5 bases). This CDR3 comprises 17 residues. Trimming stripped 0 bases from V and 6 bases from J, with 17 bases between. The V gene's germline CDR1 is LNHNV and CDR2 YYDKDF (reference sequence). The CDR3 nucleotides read TGTGCCACCAGCAGAGATAAAGGGGCTCGGGTATCCGGGGAGCTGTTTTTT. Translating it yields CATSRDKGARVSGELFF.

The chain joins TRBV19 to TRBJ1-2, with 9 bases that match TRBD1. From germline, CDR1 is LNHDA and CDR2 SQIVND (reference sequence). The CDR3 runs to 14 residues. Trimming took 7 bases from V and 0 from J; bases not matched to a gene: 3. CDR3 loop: CASTRQGANYGYTF. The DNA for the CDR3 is TGTGCCAGTACAAGACAGGGGGCTAACTATGGCTACACCTTC.

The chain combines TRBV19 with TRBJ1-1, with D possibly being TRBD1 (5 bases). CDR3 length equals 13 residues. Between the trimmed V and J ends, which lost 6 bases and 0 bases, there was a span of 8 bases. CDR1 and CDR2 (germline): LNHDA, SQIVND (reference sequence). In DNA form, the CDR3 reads TGTGCCAGTAGGGACAAGCTGAACACTGAAGCTTTCTTT. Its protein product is CASRDKLNTEAFF.

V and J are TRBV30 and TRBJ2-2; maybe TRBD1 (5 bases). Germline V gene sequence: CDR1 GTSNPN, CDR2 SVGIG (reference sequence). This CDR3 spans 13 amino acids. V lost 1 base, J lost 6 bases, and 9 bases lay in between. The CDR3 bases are TGTGCCTGGAGTGAAGGGGATCCCGGGGAGCTGTTTTTT. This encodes CAWSEGDPGELFF.

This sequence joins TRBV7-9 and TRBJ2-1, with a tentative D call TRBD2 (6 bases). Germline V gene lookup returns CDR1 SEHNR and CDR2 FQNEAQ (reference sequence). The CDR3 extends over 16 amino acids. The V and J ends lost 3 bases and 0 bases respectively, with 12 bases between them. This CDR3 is CASSLGLHSSYNEQFF. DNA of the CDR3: TGTGCCAGCAGCTTGGGACTCCACAGCTCCTACAATGAGCAGTTCTTC.

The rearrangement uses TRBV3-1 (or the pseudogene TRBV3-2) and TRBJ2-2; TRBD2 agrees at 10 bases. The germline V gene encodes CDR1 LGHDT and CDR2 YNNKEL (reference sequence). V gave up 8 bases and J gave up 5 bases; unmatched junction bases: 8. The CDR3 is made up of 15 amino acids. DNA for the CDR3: TGTGCCAGCCAGAGCGGGGGGGCAGGGACCGGGGAGCTGTTTTTT. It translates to CASQSGGAGTGELFF.

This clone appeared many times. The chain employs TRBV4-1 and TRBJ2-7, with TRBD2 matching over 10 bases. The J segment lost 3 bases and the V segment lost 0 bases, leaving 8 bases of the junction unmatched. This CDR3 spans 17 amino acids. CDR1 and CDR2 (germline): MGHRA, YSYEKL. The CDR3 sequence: CASSQDGSGRAYYEQYF. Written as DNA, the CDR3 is TGCGCCAGCAGCCAAGACGGCAGCGGGAGGGCCTACTACGAGCAGTACTTC.

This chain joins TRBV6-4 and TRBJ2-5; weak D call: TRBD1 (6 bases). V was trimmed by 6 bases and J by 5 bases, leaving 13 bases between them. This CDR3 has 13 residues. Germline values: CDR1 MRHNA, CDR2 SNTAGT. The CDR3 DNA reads TGTGCCAGCAGCCGAGACAGGTCGGAGACCCAGTACTTC. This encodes CASSRDRSETQYF.

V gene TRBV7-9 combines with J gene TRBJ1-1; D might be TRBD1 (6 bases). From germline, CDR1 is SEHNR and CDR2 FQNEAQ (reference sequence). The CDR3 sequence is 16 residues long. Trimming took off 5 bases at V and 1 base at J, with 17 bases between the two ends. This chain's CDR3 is CASSPVGRTANTEAFF. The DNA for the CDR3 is TGTGCCAGCAGCCCCGTGGGCCGGACAGCGAACACTGAAGCTTTCTTT.

As DNA, the CDR3 is TGTGCCAGCAGTGACGGTTTTTCGGGTCAGCCCCAGCATTTT. Translated: CASSDGFSGQPQHF. The V gene is TRBV2, the J gene TRBJ1-5; D unresolved. The germline gives CDR1 SNHLY, CDR2 FYNNEI. The V end was cut by 3 bases, the J end by 6 bases, with 12 bases between. The CDR3 runs 14 residues.

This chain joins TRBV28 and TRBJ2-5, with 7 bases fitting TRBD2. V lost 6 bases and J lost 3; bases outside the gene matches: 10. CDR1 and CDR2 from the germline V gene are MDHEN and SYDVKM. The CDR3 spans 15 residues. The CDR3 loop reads CASSFISGVKETQYF. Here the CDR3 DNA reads TGTGCCAGCAGCTTCATAAGCGGGGTGAAAGAGACCCAGTACTTC.

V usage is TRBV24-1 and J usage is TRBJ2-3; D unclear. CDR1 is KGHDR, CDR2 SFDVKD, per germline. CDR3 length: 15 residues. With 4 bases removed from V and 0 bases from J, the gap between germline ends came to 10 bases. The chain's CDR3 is CATSERSTSTDTQYF. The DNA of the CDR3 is TGTGCCACCAGTGAGCGGTCTACTAGCACAGATACGCAGTATTTT.

CDR3 nucleotides: TGTGCCAGCAGTGAGGGAGACTATAATTCACCCCTCCACTTT. It encodes CASSEGDYNSPLHF. The chain employs TRBV6-4 and TRBJ1-6; D gene unclear. Germline V lookup: CDR1 MRHNA, CDR2 SNTAGT. The CDR3 is made up of 14 amino acids. The V gene lost 3 bases and the J gene lost 3 bases, with 6 bases spanning the gap.

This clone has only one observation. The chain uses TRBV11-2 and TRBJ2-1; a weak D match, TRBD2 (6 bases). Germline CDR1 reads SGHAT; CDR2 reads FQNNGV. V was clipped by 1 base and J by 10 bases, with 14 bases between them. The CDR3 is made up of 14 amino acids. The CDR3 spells CASSLGTSGREQFF. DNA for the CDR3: TGTGCCAGCAGCTTAGGGACGTCAGGGAGGGAGCAGTTCTTC.

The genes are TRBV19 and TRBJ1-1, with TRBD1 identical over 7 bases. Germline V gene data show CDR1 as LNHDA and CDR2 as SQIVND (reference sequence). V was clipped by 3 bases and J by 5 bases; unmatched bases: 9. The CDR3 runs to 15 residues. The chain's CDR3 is CASSIEGQRYTEAFF. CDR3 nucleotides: TGTGCCAGTAGTATTGAGGGACAGCGGTATACTGAAGCTTTCTTT.

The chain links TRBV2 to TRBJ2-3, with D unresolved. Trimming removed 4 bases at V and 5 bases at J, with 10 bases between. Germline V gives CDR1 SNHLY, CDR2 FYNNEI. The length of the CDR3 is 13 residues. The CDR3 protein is CASSATIEDTQYF. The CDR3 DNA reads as TGTGCCAGCAGTGCCACAATTGAAGATACGCAGTATTTT.

The CDR3, as DNA: TGCGCCAGCAGCCAAGTAGGGACCTCAGGGGGTAGGGCTTTCTTT. This gives the protein CASSQVGTSGGRAFF. The chain is built from TRBV4-1 and TRBJ1-1; TRBD1 matches 7 bases. Germline trimming cut 1 base from V and 11 bases from J; bases unmatched to any gene: 13. Germline CDR1 and CDR2: MGHRA and YSYEKL. This CDR3 spans 15 amino acids.

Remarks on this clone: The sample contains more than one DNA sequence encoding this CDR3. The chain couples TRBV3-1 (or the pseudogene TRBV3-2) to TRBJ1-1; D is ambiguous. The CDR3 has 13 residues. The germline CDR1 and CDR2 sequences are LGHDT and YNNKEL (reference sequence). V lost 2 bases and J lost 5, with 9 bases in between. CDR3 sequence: CASSQRGGTEAFF. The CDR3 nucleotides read TGTGCCAGCAGCCAACGAGGTGGGACTGAAGCTTTCTTT.

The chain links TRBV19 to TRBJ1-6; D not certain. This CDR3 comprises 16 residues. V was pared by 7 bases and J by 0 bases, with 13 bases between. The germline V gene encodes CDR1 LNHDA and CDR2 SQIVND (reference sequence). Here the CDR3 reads CASTNLQSSYNSPLHF. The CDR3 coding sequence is TGTGCCAGTACCAACTTACAGAGCTCCTATAATTCACCCCTCCACTTT. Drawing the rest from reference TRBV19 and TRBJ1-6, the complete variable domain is DGGITQSPKYLFRKEGQNVTLSCEQNLNHDAMYWYRQDPGQGLRLIYYSQIVNDFQKGDIAEGYSVSREKKESFPLTVTSAQKNPTAFYLCASTNLQSSYNSPLHFGNGTRLTVT.

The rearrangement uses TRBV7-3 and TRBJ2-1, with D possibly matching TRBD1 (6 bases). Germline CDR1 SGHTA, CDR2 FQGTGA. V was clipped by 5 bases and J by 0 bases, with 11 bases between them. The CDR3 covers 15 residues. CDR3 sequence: CASSALGGSYNEQFF. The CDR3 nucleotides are TGTGCCAGCAGCGCACTAGGGGGCTCCTACAATGAGCAGTTCTTC.

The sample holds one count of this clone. CDR3 bases: TGTGCCAGCAGCCCTCAACGGGGGGGAGGAGGAAACACCATATATTTT. It specifies CASSPQRGGGGNTIYF. The J gene is TRBJ1-3, the V gene TRBV3-1 (or the pseudogene TRBV3-2), with D possibly matching TRBD1 (5 bases). This CDR3 comprises 16 residues. Germline values: CDR1 LGHDT, CDR2 YNNKEL (reference sequence). The V end was cut by 4 bases, the J end by 4 bases, with 17 bases between.

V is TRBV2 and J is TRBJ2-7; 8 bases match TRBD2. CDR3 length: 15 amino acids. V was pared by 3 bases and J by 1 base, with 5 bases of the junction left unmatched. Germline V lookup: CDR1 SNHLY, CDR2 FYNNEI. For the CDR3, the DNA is TGTGCCAGCAGTGATGGGGCTAGCGGGTCCTACGAGCAGTACTTC. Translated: CASSDGASGSYEQYF.

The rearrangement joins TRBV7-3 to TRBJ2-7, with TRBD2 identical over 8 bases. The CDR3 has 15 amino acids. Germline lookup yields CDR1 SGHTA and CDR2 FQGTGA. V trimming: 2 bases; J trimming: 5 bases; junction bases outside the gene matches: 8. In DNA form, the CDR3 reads TGTGCCAGCAGCTTAGAGGCGGGAGGAAGGCACGAGCAGTACTTC. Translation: CASSLEAGGRHEQYF. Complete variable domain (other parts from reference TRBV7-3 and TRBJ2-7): GAGVSQTPSNKVTEKGKYVELRCDPISGHTALYWYRQSLGQGPEFLIYFQGTGAADDSGLPNDRFFAVRPEGSVSTLKIQRTERGDSAVYLCASSLEAGGRHEQYFGPGTRLTVT.

The CDR3 DNA follows: TGTGCCAGCAGCGCGGTAAGGGGCTGGGCCAACGTCCTGACTTTC. Protein sequence: CASSAVRGWANVLTF. The chain carries TRBV11-2 and TRBJ2-6, with D maybe TRBD1 (5 bases). V shed 5 bases and J shed 5 bases, with 13 bases lying between them. In germline, CDR1 is SGHAT, CDR2 FQNNGV. CDR3 size: 15 residues.

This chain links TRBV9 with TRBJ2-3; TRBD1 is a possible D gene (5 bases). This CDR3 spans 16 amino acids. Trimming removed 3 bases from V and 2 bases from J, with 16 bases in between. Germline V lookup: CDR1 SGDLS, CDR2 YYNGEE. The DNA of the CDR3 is TGTGCCAGCAGCGGGCGGTGGCAGGGAAACACAGATACGCAGTATTTT. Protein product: CASSGRWQGNTDTQYF.

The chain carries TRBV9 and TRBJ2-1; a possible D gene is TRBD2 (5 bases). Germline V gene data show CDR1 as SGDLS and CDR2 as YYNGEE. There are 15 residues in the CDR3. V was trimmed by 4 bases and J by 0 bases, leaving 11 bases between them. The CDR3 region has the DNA TGTGCCAGCAGCCTAAGAGGGAGCTCCTACAATGAGCAGTTCTTC. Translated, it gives CASSLRGSSYNEQFF.